This T cell receptor (beta chain) came from a study of blood T cell repertoires in COVID-19. Overall study: Some COVID-19 samples were acute and others convalescent; all came from the United States, Italy and Spain.

Assignment of participants to cohorts was predicated upon participant-reported clinical history. This clone was seen a handful of times. CDR1 MNHEY and CDR2 SVGAGI come from the germline V gene. V lost 4 bases, J lost 4 bases, and 11 bases lay in between. This CDR3 has 14 amino acids. In the original workflow: Amplification of reference gene primers was used by the study to estimate nucleated cell counts. Method: immunoSEQ multiplex PCR; TCRdb's copy keeps in-frame clones and lacks some. The V and J calls and the clone size are those of that table, but D and trimming were determined from the DNA. The data contain some 330,000 clones, roughly four fifths of them singletons.

This sequence originates from a woman between 50 and 59 years old who had recovered from COVID-19. Sequences were obtained from PBMCs or T cells enriched from blood (not recorded which). V and J are TRBV6-5 and TRBJ1-5; tentatively, D is TRBD1 (5 bases). CDR3 amino acids: CASSSGGPNQPQHF. The CDR3, as DNA: TGTGCCAGCAGTTCCGGGGGACCGAATCAGCCCCAGCATTTT.